This T cell receptor (beta chain) was recorded in a study of blood T cells in healthy people across ages. Across the study: Template switching retrieved approximately one barcoded beta molecule for each two T cells.

Then a second PCR, running about 6 to 12 cycles, was carried out with a sample-barcoded 5' primer and a J-beta primer mix. TCRdb fed the 5' RACE reads into MiXCR, producing one record per CDR3 protein. The profile covers approximately 800,000 distinct CDR3 sequences, with around 24% appearing a single time and about 3% taken by the ten largest. A note on this clonotype: The antigen is undetermined.

Findings and caveats of the study: Naive CD4+ cells and diversity were both higher in long-lived donors than in aged donors.

A further study also used this sample, focusing on T cells of mothers and their children. That study adds: Relative to unrelated pairs, biologically related mother-child dyads exhibited marginally greater, non-significant overlap.

The source is a boy between 10 and 17 years old in good health. Sequences were obtained from blood.

For the CDR3, the DNA is TGTGCCGTGGTGGGAACAGTTAACTATGGCTACACCTTC. Its protein product is CAVVGTVNYGYTF. V gene TRBV12-3 or TRBV12-4 combines with J gene TRBJ1-2; unclear D gene. V shed 11 bases and J shed 1 base, with 14 bases lying between them. There are 13 residues in the CDR3.